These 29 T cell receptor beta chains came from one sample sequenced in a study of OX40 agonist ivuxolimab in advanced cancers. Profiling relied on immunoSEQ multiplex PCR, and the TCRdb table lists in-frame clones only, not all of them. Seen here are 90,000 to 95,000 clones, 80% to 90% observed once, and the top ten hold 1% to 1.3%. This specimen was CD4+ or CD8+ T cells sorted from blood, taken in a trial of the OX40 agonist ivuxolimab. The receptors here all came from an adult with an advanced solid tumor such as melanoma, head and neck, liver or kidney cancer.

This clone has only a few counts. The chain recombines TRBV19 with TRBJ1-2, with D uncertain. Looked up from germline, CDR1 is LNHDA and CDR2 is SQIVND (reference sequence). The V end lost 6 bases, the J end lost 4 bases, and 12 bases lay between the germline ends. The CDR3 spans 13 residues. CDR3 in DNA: TGTGCCAGTAGAATTGGGGTCCCCTATGGCTACACCTTC. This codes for CASRIGVPYGYTF.

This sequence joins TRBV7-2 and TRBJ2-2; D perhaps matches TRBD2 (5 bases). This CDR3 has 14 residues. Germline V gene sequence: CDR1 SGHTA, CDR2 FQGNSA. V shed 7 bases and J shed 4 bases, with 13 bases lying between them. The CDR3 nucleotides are TGTGCCAGCAATAGAGCGGCTCTCACCGGGGAGCTGTTTTTT. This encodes CASNRAALTGELFF.

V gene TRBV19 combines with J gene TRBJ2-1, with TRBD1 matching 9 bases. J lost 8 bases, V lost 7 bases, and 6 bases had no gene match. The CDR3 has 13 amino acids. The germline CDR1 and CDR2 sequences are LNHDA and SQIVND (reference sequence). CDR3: CASIKDRGYEQFF. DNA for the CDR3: TGTGCCAGTATCAAGGACAGGGGTTATGAGCAGTTCTTC.

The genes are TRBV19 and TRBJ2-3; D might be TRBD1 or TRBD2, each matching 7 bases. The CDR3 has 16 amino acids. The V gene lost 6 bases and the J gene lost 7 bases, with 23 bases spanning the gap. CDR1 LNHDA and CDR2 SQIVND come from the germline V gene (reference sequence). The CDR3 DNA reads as TGTGCCAGTAGCAGGGGGGGCTATAGCGTCACTTATACGCAGTATTTT. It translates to CASSRGGYSVTYTQYF.

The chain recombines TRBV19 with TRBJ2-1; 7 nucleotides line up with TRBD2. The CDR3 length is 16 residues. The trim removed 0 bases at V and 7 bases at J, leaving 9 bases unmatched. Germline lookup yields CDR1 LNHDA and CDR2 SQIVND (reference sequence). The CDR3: CASSIDWQGGLNEQFF. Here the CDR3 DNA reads TGTGCCAGTAGTATAGATTGGCAGGGAGGGTTGAATGAGCAGTTCTTC.

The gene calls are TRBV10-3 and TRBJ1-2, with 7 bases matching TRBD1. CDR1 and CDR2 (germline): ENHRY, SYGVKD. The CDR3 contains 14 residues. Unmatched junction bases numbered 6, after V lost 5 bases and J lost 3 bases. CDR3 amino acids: CAISPAGTDYGYTF. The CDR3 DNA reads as TGTGCCATCAGTCCGGCCGGGACAGACTATGGCTACACCTTC.

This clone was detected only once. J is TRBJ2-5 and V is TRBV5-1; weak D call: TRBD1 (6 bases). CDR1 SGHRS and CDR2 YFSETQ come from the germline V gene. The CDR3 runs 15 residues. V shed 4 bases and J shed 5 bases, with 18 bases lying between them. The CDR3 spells CASSPEGQGWETQYF. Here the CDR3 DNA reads TGCGCCAGCAGCCCCGAGGGGCAGGGGTGGGAGACCCAGTACTTC. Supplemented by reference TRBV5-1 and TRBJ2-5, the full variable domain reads KAGVTQTPRYLIKTRGQQVTLSCSPISGHRSVSWYQQTPGQGLQFLFEYFSETQRNKGNFPGRFSGRQFSNSRSEMNVSTLELGDSALYLCASSPEGQGWETQYFGPGTRLLVL.

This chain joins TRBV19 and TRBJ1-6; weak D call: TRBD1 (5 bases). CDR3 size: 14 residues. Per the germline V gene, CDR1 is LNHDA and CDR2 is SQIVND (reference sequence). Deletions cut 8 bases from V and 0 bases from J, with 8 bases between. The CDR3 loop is CASGASSYNSPLHF. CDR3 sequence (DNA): TGTGCCAGTGGGGCAAGCTCCTATAATTCACCCCTCCACTTT.

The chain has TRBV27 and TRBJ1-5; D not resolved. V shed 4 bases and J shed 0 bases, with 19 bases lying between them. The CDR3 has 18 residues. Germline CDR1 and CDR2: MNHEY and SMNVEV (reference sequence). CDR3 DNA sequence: TGTGCCAGCAGTTCTTCTGGCGTACAGAACAATAGCAATCAGCCCCAGCATTTT. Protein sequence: CASSSSGVQNNSNQPQHF.

In DNA form, the CDR3 reads TGTGCCAGCAGCCTCGGACGGGGGAACACTGAAGCTTTCTTT. Protein sequence: CASSLGRGNTEAFF. The V gene is TRBV9, the J gene TRBJ1-1, with unresolved D. This CDR3 is 14 amino acids long. Trimming shortened V by 4 bases and J by 1 base, and 11 bases separated the two germline ends. CDR1 SGDLS and CDR2 YYNGEE come from the germline V gene.

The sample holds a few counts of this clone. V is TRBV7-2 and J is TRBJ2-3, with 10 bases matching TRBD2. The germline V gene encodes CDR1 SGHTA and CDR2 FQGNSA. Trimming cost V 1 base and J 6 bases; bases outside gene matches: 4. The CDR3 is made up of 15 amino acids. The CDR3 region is CASSLGAGGPDTQYF. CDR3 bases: TGTGCCAGCAGCTTAGGAGCGGGGGGGCCCGATACGCAGTATTTT.

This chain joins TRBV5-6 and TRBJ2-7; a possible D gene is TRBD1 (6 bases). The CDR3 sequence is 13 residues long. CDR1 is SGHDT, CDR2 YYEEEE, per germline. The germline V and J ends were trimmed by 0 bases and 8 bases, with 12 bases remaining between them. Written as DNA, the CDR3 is TGTGCCAGCAGCTTGGCCTCAGGGGCACAGCAGTACGTC. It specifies CASSLASGAQQYV.

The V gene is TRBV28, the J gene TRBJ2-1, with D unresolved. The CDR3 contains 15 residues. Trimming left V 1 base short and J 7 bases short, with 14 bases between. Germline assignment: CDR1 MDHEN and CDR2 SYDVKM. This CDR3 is CASSLYSRVINEQFF. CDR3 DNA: TGTGCCAGCAGTTTATACAGCCGAGTCATTAATGAGCAGTTCTTC.

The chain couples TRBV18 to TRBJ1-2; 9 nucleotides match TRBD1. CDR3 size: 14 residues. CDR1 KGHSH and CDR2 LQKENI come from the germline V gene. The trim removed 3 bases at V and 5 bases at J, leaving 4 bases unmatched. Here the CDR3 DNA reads TGTGCCAGCTCACCTGGACAGGGGCTTTATGGCTACACCTTC. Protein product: CASSPGQGLYGYTF.

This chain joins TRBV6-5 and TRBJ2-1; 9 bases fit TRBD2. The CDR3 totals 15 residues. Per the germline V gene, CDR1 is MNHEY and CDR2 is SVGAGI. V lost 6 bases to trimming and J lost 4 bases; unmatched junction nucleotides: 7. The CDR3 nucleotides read TGTGCCAGCAGCTTAGAGCGGGGGGTTTACAATGAGCAGTTCTTC. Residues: CASSLERGVYNEQFF.

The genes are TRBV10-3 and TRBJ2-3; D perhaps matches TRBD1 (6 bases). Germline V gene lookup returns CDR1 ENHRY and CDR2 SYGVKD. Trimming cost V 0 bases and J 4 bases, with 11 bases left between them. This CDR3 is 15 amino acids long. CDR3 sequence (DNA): TGTGCCATCAGTGAGTCTACAGGGAAGTCAGATACGCAGTATTTT. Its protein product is CAISESTGKSDTQYF.

CDR3 sequence (DNA): TGTGCCAGCTCACCAGAGGGATGGCTAGCGGGGGCCACCGGGGAGCTGTTTTTT. This gives the protein CASSPEGWLAGATGELFF. The chain recombines TRBV18 with TRBJ2-2, with TRBD2 matching over 10 bases. CDR3 length equals 18 residues. V shed 2 bases and J 4 bases; nucleotides not matched to a gene: 10. CDR1 and CDR2 from the germline V gene are KGHSH and LQKENI.

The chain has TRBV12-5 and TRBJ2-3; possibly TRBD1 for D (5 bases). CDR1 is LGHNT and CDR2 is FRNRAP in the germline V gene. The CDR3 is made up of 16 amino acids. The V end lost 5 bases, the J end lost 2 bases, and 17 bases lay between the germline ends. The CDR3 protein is CASGPSTELITDTQYF. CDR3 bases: TGTGCTAGTGGTCCGTCGACAGAACTAATCACAGATACGCAGTATTTT.

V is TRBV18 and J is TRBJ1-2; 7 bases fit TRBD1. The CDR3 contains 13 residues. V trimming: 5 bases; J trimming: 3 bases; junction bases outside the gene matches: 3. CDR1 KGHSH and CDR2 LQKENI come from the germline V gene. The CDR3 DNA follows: TGTGCCAGCTCAATTGACAGGGACTATGGCTACACCTTC. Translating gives CASSIDRDYGYTF.

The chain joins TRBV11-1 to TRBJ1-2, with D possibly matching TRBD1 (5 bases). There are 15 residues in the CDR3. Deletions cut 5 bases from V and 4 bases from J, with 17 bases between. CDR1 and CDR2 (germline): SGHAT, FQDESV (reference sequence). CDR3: CASSVSGLIGYGYTF. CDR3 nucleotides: TGTGCCAGCAGCGTATCGGGACTAATCGGCTATGGCTACACCTTC.

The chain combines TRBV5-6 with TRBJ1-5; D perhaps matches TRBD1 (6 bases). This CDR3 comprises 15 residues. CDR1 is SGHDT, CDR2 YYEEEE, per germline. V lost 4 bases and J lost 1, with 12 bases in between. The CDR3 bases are TGTGCCAGCAGCCGATGGGGGGGCAGCAATCAGCCCCAGCATTTT. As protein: CASSRWGGSNQPQHF.

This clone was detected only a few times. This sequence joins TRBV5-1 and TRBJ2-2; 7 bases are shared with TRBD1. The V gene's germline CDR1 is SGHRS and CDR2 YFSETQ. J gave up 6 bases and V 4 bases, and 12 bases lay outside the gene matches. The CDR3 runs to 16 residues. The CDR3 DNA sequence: TGCGCCAGCAGCCTAACGACAGGGACGGAACCCGGGGAGCTGTTTTTT. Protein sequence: CASSLTTGTEPGELFF. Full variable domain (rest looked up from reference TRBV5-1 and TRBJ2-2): KAGVTQTPRYLIKTRGQQVTLSCSPISGHRSVSWYQQTPGQGLQFLFEYFSETQRNKGNFPGRFSGRQFSNSRSEMNVSTLELGDSALYLCASSLTTGTEPGELFFGEGSRLTVL.

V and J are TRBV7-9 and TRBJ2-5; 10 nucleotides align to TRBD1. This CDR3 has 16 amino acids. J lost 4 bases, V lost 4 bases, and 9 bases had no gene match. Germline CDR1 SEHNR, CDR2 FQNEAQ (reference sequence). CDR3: CASSYGDRGRGETQYF. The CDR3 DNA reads TGTGCCAGCAGCTACGGGGACAGGGGAAGGGGAGAGACCCAGTACTTC.

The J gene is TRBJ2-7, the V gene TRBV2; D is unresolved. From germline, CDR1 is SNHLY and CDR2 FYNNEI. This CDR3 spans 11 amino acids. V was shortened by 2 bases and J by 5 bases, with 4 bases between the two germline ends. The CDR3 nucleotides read TGTGCCAGCAGTGAACTCAACGAGCAGTACTTC. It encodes CASSELNEQYF.

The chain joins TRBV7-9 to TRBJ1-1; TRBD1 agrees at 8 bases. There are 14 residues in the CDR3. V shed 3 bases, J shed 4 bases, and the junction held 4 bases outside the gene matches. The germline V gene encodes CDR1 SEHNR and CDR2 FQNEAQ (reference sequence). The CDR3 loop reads CASSLGRGPTEAFF. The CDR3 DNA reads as TGTGCCAGCAGCTTGGGCAGGGGGCCCACTGAAGCTTTCTTT.

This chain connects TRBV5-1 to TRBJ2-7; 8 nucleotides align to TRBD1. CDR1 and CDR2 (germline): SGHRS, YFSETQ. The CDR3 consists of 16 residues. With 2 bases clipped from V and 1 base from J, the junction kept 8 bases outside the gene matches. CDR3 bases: TGCGCCAGCAGCTTCGACGGACAGGGTCTTTCCTACGAGCAGTACTTC. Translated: CASSFDGQGLSYEQYF.

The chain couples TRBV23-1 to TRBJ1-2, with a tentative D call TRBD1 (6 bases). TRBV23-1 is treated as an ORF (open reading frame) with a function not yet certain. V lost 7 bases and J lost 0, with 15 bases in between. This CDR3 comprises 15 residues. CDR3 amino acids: CASIDRSAANYGYTF. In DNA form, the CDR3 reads TGCGCCAGCATAGACAGGAGTGCTGCTAACTATGGCTACACCTTC.

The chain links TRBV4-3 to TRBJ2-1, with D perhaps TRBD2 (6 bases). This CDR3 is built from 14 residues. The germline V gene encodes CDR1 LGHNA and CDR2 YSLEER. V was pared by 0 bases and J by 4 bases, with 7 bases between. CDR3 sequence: CASSQDRGYNEQFF. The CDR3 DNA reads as TGCGCCAGCAGCCAAGATCGGGGGTACAATGAGCAGTTCTTC.

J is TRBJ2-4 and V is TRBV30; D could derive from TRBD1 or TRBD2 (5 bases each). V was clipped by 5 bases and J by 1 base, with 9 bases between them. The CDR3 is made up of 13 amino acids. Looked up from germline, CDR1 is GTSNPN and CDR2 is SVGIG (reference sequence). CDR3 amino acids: CAWEGEAKNIQYF. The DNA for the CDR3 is TGTGCCTGGGAAGGGGAGGCCAAAAACATTCAGTACTTC.